This record concerns one TCR beta chain sequence. This entry belongs to a study of blood T cell repertoires in COVID-19. Generated by immunoSEQ multiplex PCR, the TCRdb table keeps only in-frame clones and is missing some. Of 98,000 or so clones listed, approximately 86% are singletons. Input material: peripheral blood. The sequence derives from a woman aged 60-70 years in a cohort sampled during active or convalescent COVID-19.

This chain's CDR3 is CASSQDSRRVGLQGVAGELFF. The CDR3 region has the DNA TGCGCCAGCAGCCAAGATTCTCGCAGGGTAGGACTCCAGGGGGTGGCCGGGGAGCTGTTTTTT. The J gene is TRBJ2-2, the V gene TRBV4-1; TRBD1 matches 7 bases. The CDR3 is 21 amino acids. Germline CDR1 MGHRA, CDR2 YSYEKL. Trimming at V came to 0 bases and at J to 6 bases, leaving 22 bases not matched to a gene.